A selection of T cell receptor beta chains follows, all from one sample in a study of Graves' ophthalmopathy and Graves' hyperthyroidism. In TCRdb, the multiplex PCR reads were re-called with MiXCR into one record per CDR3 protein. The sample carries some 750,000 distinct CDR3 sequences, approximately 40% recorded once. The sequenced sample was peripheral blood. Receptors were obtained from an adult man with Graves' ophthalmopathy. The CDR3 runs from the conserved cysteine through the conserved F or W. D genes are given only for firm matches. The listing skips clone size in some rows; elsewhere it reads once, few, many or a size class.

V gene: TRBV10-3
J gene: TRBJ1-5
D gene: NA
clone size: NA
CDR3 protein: CAISEKRDSNQPQHF
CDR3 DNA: TGTGCCATCAGTGAAAAACGGGACAGCAATCAGCCCCAGCATTTT

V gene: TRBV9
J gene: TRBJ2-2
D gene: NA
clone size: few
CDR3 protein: CASSVGNPGTGELFF
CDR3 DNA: TGTGCCAGCAGCGTAGGGAACCCGGGCACCGGGGAGCTGTTTTTT

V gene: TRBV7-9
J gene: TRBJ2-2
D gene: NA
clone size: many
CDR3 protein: CASSLARSGELFF
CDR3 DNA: TGTGCCAGCAGCTTAGCGCGTTCCGGGGAGCTGTTTTTT

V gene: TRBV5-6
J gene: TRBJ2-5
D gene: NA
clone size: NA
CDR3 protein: CASSLSVGLALRETQYF
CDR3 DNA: TGTGCCAGCAGCTTGTCGGTGGGGCTGGCTTTGAGGGAGACCCAGTACTTC

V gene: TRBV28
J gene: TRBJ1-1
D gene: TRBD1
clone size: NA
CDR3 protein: CASSSTGTANTEAFF
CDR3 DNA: TGTGCCAGCAGCTCGACCGGGACAGCCAACACTGAAGCTTTCTTT

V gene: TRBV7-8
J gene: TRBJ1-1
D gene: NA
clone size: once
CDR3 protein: CASSPRFQESRAFF
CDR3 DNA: TGTGCCAGCTCACCACGGTTTCAGGAAAGCAGGGCTTTCTTT

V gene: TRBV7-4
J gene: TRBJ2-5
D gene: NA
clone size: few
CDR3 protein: CASSQMKKETQYF
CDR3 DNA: TGTGCCAGCAGCCAAATGAAAAAAGAGACCCAGTACTTC

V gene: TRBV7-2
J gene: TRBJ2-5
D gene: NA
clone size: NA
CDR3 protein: CASSTLHGVQETQYF
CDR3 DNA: TGTGCCAGCAGCACGCTTCATGGGGTACAAGAGACCCAGTACTTC

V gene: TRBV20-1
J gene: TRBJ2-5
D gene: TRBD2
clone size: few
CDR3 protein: CSARPTRRGVETQYF
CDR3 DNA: TGCAGTGCTAGACCCACAAGGCGGGGGGTGGAGACCCAGTACTTC

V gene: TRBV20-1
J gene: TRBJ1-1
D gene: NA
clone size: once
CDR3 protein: CACKSNTEAFF
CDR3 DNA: TGTGCCTGCAAATCGAACACTGAAGCTTTCTTT

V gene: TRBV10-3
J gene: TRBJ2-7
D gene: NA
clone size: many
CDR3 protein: CAISAPTGEQYF
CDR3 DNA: TGTGCCATCAGTGCGCCCACGGGAGAGCAGTACTTC

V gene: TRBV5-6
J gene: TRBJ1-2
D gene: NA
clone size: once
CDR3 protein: CAGSPGLGQNYGYTF
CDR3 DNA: TGTGCCGGCAGCCCGGGTCTCGGACAGAACTATGGCTACACCTTC

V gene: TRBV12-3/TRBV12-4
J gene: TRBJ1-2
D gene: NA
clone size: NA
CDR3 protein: CASRRAADNYGYTF
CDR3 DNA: TGTGCCAGCAGGAGGGCAGCAGATAACTATGGCTACACCTTC

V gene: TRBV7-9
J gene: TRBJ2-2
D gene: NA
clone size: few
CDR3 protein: CASSLDSATGELFF
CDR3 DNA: TGTGCCAGCAGCTTAGACTCTGCCACCGGGGAGCTGTTTTTT

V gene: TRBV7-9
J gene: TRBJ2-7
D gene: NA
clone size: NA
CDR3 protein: CASSLGRNGSYEQYF
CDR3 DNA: TGTGCCAGCAGCTTAGGGCGAAATGGGTCCTACGAGCAGTACTTC

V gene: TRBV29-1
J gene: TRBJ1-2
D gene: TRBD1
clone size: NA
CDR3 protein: CSSDGTGVTYGYTF
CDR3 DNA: TGCAGCAGTGATGGGACAGGGGTGACCTATGGCTACACCTTC

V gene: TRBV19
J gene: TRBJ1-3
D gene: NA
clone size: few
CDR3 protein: CASSIQGPGNTIYF
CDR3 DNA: TGTGCCAGTAGTATACAGGGGCCTGGAAACACCATATATTTT

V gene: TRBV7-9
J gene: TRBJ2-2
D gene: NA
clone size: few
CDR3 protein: CASSLGEVMNTGELFF
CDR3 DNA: TGTGCCAGCAGCTTGGGGGAAGTGATGAACACCGGGGAGCTGTTTTTT

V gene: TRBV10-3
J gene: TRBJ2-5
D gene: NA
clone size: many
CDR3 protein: CATMGPDRSETQYF
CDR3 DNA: TGTGCCACGATGGGTCCCGACAGATCTGAGACCCAGTACTTC

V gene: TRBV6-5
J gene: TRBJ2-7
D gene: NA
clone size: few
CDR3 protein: CASSYLASAVGYEQYF
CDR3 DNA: TGTGCCAGCAGTTACTTAGCGTCCGCGGTTGGATACGAGCAGTACTTC

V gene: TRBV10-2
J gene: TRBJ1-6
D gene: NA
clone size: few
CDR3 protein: CASKTELNSPLHF
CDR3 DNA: TGTGCCAGCAAGACAGAATTAAATTCACCCCTCCACTTT

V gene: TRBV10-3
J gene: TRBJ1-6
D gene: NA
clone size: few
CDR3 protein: CASSTGNYNSPLHF
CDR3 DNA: TGTGCCAGCAGTACCGGGAACTATAATTCACCCCTCCACTTT

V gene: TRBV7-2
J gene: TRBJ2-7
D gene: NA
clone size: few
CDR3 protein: CASSPAVGDYEQYF
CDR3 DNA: TGTGCCAGCAGCCCAGCGGTAGGGGACTACGAGCAGTACTTC

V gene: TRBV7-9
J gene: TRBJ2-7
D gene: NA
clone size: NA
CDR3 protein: CASSFQGRDEQYF
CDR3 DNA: TGTGCCAGCAGTTTTCAGGGTAGGGACGAGCAGTACTTC

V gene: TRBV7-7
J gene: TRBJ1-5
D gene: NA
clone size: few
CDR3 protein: CASSKDINQPQHF
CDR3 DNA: TGTGCTAGCAGTAAGGATATCAATCAGCCCCAGCATTTT

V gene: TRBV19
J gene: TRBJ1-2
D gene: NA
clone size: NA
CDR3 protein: CASMGGGYGGYTF
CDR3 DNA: TGTGCCAGCATGGGAGGCGGATATGGTGGCTACACCTTC

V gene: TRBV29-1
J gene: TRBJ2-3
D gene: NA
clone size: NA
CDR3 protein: CSVVGSGYSTDTQYF
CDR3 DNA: TGCAGCGTTGTGGGATCCGGATATAGCACAGATACGCAGTATTTT

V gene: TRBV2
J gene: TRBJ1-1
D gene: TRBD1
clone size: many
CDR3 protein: CASTEQGGYTEAFF
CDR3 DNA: TGTGCCAGCACCGAACAGGGGGGGTACACTGAAGCTTTCTTT

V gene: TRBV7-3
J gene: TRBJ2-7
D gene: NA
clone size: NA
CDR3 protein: CASSLAGHF
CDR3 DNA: TGTGCCAGCAGCTTAGCCGGACACTTC

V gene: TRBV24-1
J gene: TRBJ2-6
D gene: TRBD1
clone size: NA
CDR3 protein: CASSDSGTAYSGANVLTF
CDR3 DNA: TGTGCCAGCAGTGACTCTGGGACAGCTTACTCTGGGGCCAACGTCCTGACTTTC

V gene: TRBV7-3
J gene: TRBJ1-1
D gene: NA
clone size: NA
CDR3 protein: CAWSPNKNTEAFF
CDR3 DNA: TGTGCCTGGAGTCCCAACAAGAACACTGAAGCTTTCTTT

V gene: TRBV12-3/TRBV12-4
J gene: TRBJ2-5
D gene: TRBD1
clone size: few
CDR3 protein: CASTLGDSQETQYF
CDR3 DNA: TGTGCCAGCACCTTGGGGGACAGTCAAGAGACCCAGTACTTC

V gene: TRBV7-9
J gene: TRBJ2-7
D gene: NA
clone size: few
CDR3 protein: CASSLLGEGWYEQYF
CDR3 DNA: TGTGCCAGCAGCCTACTCGGTGAAGGGTGGTACGAGCAGTACTTC

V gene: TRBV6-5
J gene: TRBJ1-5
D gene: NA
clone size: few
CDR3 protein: CASSELGVGRPQHF
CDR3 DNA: TGTGCCAGCAGTGAACTGGGGGTGGGGAGACCCCAGCATTTT

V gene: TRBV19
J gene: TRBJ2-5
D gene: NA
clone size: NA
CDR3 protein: CASSRATQETQYF
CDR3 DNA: TGTGCCAGTAGTAGGGCTACCCAAGAGACCCAGTACTTC

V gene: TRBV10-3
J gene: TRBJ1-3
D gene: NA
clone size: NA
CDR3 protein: CAISPGQGNTIYF
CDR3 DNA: TGTGCCATCAGTCCCGGACAGGGAAACACCATATATTTT

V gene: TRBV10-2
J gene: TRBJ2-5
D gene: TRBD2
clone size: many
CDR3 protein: CASGTSGGRGETQYF
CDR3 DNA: TGCGCCAGCGGGACTAGCGGGGGGCGTGGAGAGACCCAGTACTTC

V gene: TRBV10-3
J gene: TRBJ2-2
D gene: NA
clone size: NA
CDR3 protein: CAISARRGLNTGELFF
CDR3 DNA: TGTGCCATCAGTGCCCGGAGGGGGCTGAACACCGGGGAGCTGTTTTTT

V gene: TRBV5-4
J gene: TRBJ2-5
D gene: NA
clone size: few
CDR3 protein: CASSPSARETQYF
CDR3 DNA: TGTGCCAGCAGCCCTTCGGCGAGGGAGACCCAGTACTTC

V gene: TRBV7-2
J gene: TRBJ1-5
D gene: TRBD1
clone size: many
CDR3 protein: CASSVQGSQPQHF
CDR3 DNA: TGTGCCAGCAGCGTACAGGGGTCCCAGCCCCAGCATTTT

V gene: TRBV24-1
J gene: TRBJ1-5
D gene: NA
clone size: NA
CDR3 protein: CATSPSGRGDQPQHF
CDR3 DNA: TGTGCCACCAGCCCTAGCGGGAGAGGGGATCAGCCCCAGCATTTT

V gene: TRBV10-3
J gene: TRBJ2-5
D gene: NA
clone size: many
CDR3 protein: CAISESGVKGETQYF
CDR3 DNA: TGTGCCATCAGTGAGTCAGGGGTGAAGGGAGAGACCCAGTACTTC

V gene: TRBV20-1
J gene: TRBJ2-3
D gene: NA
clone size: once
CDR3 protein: CSARDMGDTQYF
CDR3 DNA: TGCAGTGCTAGAGATATGGGAGATACGCAGTATTTT

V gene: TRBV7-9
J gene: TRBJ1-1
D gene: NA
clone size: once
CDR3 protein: CASSRGIEHFAEAFF
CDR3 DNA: TGTGCCAGCAGCCGTGGGATTGAACACTTCGCTGAAGCTTTCTTT